Relative to its sample, the clone carrying this TCR beta chain is medium-sized. The identical CDR3 is also encoded by other nucleotide sequences in the sample. The data were taken from a study of memory CD4+ T cells and cytomegalovirus serostatus. Single viable CD3+CD4+CD8-CD45RO+ cells were sorted as the memory CD4+ T cells. Libraries were prepared by immunoSEQ multiplex PCR; TCRdb keeps only in-frame clonotypes and omits some of them. The sample carries approximately 61,000 clones, about 81% recorded once. The germline V gene has CDR1 MDHEN and CDR2 SYDVKM. This CDR3 spans 13 amino acids. V was cut by 5 bases and J by 4 bases, with 11 bases left in between.

Sequencing was carried out using memory CD4+ T cells from blood. This receptor was identified in an adult in good health and CMV-seronegative. The chain has TRBV28 and TRBJ1-2, with TRBD1 as a possible D gene (5 bases). DNA of the CDR3: TGTGCCAGCAGTACCGGGACGATCTATGGCTACACCTTC. Protein: CASSTGTIYGYTF.